This TCR beta chain is drawn from a study of CD8 T cells in ankylosing spondylitis. Study observations and caveats: Made up of fewer than 10 highly homologous variants, a TCR beta motif appeared characteristic of ankylosing spondylitis blood.

This clonotype was seen repeatedly, ten times or more. The antigen is not known. The length of the CDR3 is 17 residues. V shed 5 bases, J shed 3 bases, and the junction held 9 bases outside the gene matches. Germline values: CDR1 MDHEN, CDR2 SYDVKM. Libraries for TCR beta were made by quantitative 5'-RACE with molecular barcodes. TCRdb fed the 5' RACE reads into MiXCR, producing one record per CDR3 protein. This table has about 750,000 distinct CDR3 sequences, around 19% appearing once. The gene calls are TRBV28 and TRBJ2-1, with 11 positions matching TRBD2. The sequence was collected from a male donor with ankylosing spondylitis. What was sequenced was blood, either unsorted or a sorted T cell fraction (not recorded which). CDR3 sequence (DNA): TGTGCCAGCAGTGGCCCTAGCGGGAGGCTACTCTACAATGAGCAGTTCTTC. It codes for CASSGPSGRLLYNEQFF. The full variable domain, its missing parts supplied by reference TRBV28 and TRBJ2-1, is DVKVTQSSRYLVKRTGEKVFLECVQDMDHENMFWYRQDPGLGLRLIYFSYDVKMKEKGDIPEGYSVSREKKERFSLILESASTNQTSMYLCASSGPSGRLLYNEQFFGPGTRLTVL.